This TCR beta chain was identified in a study of technical replicates of blood from several donors. Assay: immunoSEQ multiplex PCR; the TCRdb copy retains only in-frame clones and omits some. Seen here are approximately 58,000 clones, around nine tenths observed once, and the top ten hold around 5.1%. The V and J ends lost 0 bases and 8 bases respectively, with 12 bases between them. The CDR3 is 15 amino acids. Germline V lookup: CDR1 SGHRS, CDR2 YFSETQ. The sequenced material came from PBMCs. This clonotype was obtained from a human donor in good health. Some clones in this sample may be carry-over from other donors' samples. V gene TRBV5-1 combines with J gene TRBJ1-6, with D maybe TRBD1 (6 bases). CDR3 sequence (DNA): TGCGCCAGCAGCTTGGCAGGGGTAGGGGATTCACCCCTCCACTTT. This gives the protein CASSLAGVGDSPLHF.